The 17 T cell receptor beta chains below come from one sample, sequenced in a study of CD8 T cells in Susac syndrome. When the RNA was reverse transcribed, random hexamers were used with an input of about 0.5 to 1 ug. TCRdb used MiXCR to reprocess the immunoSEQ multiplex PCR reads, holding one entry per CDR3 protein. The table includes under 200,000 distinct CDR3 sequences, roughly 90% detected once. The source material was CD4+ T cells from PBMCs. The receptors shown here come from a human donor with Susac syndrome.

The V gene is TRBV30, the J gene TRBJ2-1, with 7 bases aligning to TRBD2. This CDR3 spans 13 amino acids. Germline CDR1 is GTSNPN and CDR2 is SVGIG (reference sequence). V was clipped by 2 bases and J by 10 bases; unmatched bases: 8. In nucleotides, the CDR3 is TGTGCCTGGAGTACATTCGGGGGGTCGGAGCAGTTCTTC. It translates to CAWSTFGGSEQFF. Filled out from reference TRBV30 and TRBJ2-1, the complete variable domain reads SQTIHQWPATLVQPVGSPLSLECTVEGTSNPNLYWYRQAAGRGLQLLFYSVGIGQISSEVPQNLSASRPQDRQFILSSKKLLLSDSGFYLCAWSTFGGSEQFFGPGTRLTVL.

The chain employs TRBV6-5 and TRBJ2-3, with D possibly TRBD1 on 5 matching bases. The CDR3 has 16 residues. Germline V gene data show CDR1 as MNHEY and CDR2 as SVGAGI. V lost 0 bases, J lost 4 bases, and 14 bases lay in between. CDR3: CASSYSHWTLADTQYF. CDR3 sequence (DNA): TGTGCCAGCAGTTACTCTCATTGGACATTAGCAGATACGCAGTATTTT.

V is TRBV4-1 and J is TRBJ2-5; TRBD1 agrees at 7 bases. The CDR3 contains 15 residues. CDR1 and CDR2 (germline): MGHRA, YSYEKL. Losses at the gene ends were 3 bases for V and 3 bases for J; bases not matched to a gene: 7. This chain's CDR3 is CASSHILTGKETQYF. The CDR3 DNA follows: TGCGCCAGCAGCCATATACTGACAGGGAAAGAGACCCAGTACTTC.

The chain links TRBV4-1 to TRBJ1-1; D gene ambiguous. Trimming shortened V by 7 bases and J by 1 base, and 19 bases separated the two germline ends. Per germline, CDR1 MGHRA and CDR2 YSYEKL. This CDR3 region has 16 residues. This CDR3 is CASTRHLLTRNTEAFF. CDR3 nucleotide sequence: TGCGCCAGCACCCGACATCTGCTGACAAGGAACACTGAAGCTTTCTTT.

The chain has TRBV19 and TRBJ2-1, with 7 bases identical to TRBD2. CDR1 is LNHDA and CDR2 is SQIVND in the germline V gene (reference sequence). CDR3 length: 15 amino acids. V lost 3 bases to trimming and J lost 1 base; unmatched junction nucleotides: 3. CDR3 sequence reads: CASSMQAGSYNEQFF. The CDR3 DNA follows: TGTGCCAGTAGTATGCAAGCGGGGTCCTACAATGAGCAGTTCTTC.

Written as DNA, the CDR3 is TGTGCCAGCAGGAGACAGAACTACGAGCAGTACTTC. Encoded protein: CASRRQNYEQYF. The rearrangement uses TRBV25-1 and TRBJ2-7, with D perhaps matching TRBD1 (5 bases). This CDR3 has 12 amino acids. Trimming cost V 6 bases and J 3 bases, with 9 bases left between them. Germline CDR1 MGHDK, CDR2 SYGVNS.

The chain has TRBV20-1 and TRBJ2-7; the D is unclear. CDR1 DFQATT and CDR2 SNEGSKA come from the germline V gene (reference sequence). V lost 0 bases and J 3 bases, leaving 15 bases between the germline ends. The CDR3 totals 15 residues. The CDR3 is CSARDVRAGNYEQYF. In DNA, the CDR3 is TGCAGTGCTAGAGATGTCCGGGCAGGAAACTACGAGCAGTACTTC.

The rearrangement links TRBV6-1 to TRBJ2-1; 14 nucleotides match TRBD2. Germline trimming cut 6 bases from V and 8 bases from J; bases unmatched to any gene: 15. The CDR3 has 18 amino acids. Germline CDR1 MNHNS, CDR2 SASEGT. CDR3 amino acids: CASRTGTSGSLGSDEQFF. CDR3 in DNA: TGTGCCAGCAGGACGGGGACTAGCGGGAGTCTTGGGTCGGATGAGCAGTTCTTC.

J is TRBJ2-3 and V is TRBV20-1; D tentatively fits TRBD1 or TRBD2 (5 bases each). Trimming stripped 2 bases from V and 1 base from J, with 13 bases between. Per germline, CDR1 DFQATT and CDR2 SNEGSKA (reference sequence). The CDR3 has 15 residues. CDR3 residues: CSARRDLRGTDTQYF. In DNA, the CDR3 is TGCAGTGCTAGAAGGGACCTGCGAGGCACAGATACGCAGTATTTT.

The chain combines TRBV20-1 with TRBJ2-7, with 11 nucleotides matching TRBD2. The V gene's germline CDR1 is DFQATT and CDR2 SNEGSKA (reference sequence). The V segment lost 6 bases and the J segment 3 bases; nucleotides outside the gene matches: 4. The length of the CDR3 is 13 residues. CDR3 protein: CSAKTSGIYEQYF. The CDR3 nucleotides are TGCAGTGCGAAGACTAGCGGGATCTACGAGCAGTACTTC.

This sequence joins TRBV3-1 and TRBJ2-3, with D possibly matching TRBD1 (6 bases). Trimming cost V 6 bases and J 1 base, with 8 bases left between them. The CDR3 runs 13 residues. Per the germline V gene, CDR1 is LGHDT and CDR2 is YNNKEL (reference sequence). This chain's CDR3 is CASRSGGTDTQYF. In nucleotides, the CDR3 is TGTGCCAGCAGATCAGGGGGCACAGATACGCAGTATTTT.

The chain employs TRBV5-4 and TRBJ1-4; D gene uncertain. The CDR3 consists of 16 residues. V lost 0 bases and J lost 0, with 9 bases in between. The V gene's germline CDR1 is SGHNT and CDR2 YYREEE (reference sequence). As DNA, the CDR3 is TGTGCCAGCAGCTTGGCCGGGCGTGCAACTAATGAAAAACTGTTTTTT. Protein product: CASSLAGRATNEKLFF. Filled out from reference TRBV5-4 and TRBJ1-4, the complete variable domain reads ETGVTQSPTHLIKTRGQQVTLRCSSQSGHNTVSWYQQALGQGPQFIFQYYREEENGRGNFPPRFSGLQFPNYSSELNVNALELDDSALYLCASSLAGRATNEKLFFGSGTQLSVL.

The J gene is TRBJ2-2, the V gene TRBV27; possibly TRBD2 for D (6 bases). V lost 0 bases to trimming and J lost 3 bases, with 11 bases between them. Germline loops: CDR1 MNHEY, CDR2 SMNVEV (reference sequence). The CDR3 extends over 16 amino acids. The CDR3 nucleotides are TGTGCCAGCAGTTTATCCCGCCGGAGGGACACCGGGGAGCTGTTTTTT. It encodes CASSLSRRRDTGELFF.

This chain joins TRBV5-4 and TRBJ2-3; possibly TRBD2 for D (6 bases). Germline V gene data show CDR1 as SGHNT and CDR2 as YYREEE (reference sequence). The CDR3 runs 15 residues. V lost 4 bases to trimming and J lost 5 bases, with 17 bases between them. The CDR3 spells CASSERTNHIDTQYF. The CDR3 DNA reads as TGTGCCAGCAGCGAACGGACTAATCATATAGATACGCAGTATTTT.

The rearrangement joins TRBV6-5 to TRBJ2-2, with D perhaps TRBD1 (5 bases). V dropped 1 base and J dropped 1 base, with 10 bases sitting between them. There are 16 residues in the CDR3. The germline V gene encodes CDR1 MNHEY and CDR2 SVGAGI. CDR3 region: CASSYFRTRNTGELFF. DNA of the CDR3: TGTGCCAGCAGTTACTTCCGGACAAGGAACACCGGGGAGCTGTTTTTT.

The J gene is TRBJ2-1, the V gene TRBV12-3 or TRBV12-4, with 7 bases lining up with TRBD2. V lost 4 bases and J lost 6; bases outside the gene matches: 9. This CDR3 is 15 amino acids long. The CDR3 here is CASSSLPGLSNEQFF. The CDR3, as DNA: TGTGCCAGCAGTTCACTACCGGGACTATCCAATGAGCAGTTCTTC.

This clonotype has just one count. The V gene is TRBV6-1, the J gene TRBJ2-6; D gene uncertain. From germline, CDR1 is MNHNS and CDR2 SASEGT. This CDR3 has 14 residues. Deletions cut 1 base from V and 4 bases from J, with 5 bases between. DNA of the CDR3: TGTGCCAGCAGTGAAGGGTGGGGGGCCAACGTCCTGACTTTC. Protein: CASSEGWGANVLTF.